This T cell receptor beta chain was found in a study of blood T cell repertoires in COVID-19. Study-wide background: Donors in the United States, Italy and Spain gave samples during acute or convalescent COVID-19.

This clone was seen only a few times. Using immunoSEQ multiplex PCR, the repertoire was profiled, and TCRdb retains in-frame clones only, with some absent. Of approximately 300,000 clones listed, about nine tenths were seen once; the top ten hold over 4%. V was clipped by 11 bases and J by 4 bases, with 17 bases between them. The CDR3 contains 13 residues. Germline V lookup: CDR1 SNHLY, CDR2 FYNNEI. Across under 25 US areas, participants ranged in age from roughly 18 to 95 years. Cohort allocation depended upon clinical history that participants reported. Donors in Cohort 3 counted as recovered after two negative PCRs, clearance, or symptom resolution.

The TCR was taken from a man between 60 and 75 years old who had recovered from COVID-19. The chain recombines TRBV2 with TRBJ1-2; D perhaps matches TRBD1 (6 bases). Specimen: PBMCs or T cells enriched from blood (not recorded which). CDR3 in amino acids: CALRTATSYGYTF. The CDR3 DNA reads TGTGCCCTCAGGACAGCCACTAGCTATGGCTACACCTTC.